Following are 29 T cell receptor beta chains from one sample sequenced in a study of cytomegalovirus exposure and HLA in healthy donors. TCRdb's copy holds only in-frame clones and misses some; the assay was immunoSEQ multiplex PCR. The data contain approximately 200,000 clones, 70% to 90% of them seen just once; the ten biggest clones take up 2.9%. The sequenced material came from PBMCs. These receptors all come from a woman aged 18-30 years in good health and CMV-seronegative.

The chain combines TRBV9 with TRBJ2-5; 7 bases are shared with TRBD2. This CDR3 has 15 amino acids. The ends lost 0 bases at V and 4 bases at J; junction bases unmatched: 6. Looked up from germline, CDR1 is SGDLS and CDR2 is YYNGEE. CDR3 amino acids: CASSVGGRAVETQYF. DNA of the CDR3: TGTGCCAGCAGCGTAGGAGGGAGGGCCGTAGAGACCCAGTACTTC.

The chain employs TRBV27 and TRBJ2-7, with 8 bases matching TRBD1. This CDR3 is 12 amino acids long. Trimming took 8 bases from V and 4 from J; bases not matched to a gene: 4. Germline-derived CDR1 and CDR2 are MNHEY and SMNVEV (reference sequence). The CDR3 nucleotides read TGTGCCAGCGGGGACAGGTCTTACGAGCAGTACTTC. Residues: CASGDRSYEQYF.

The chain combines TRBV27 with TRBJ1-5, with D uncertain. The germline V gene encodes CDR1 MNHEY and CDR2 SMNVEV (reference sequence). CDR3 length: 16 residues. V gave up 2 bases and J gave up 3 bases, with 14 bases separating them. As DNA, the CDR3 is TGTGCCAGCAGTTTAACGGCCCCCGGGGACAATCAGCCCCAGCATTTT. Protein: CASSLTAPGDNQPQHF.

This clone occurred once. The V gene is TRBV11-2, the J gene TRBJ2-7, with 8 bases aligning to TRBD2. This CDR3 region has 13 residues. V lost 4 bases and J lost 2; bases outside the gene matches: 1. The germline V gene has CDR1 SGHAT and CDR2 FQNNGV. This CDR3 reads CASSSGGTYEQYF. DNA for the CDR3: TGTGCCAGCAGCTCGGGGGGGACCTACGAGCAGTACTTC.

J is TRBJ2-7 and V is TRBV19, with 7 bases that match TRBD1. V trimming: 7 bases; J trimming: 3 bases; junction bases outside the gene matches: 15. Germline assignment: CDR1 LNHDA and CDR2 SQIVND (reference sequence). This CDR3 has 16 residues. CDR3 nucleotides: TGTGCCAGTACTCCCCAGGTGGACAGGTCATGCTACGAGCAGTACTTC. Amino acid sequence: CASTPQVDRSCYEQYF.

This clone was detected a few times. V gene TRBV30 combines with J gene TRBJ2-7; 7 bases agree with TRBD1. V lost 1 base to trimming and J lost 3 bases; unmatched junction nucleotides: 6. Germline CDR1 and CDR2: GTSNPN and SVGIG (reference sequence). This CDR3 is built from 14 residues. Written as DNA, the CDR3 is TGTGCCTGGAGTGAGGGGGCAGGGGGCTACGAGCAGTACTTC. Its translation is CAWSEGAGGYEQYF.

The chain has TRBV9 and TRBJ2-1, with D perhaps TRBD1 (6 bases). The CDR3 spans 14 residues. With 0 bases removed from V and 4 bases from J, the gap between germline ends came to 8 bases. Germline-derived CDR1 and CDR2 are SGDLS and YYNGEE. CDR3 DNA sequence: TGTGCCAGCAGCGTAGCAAGGGGGTACAATGAGCAGTTCTTC. It specifies CASSVARGYNEQFF.

The CDR3 loop reads CASSSRTSTRTGEQFF. The CDR3 DNA sequence: TGCGCCAGCAGCTCCCGGACTAGCACTAGGACTGGTGAGCAGTTCTTC. The chain is built from TRBV5-1 and TRBJ2-1; the match to TRBD2 covers 8 bases. The CDR3 has 16 amino acids. V lost 3 bases to trimming and J lost 9 bases; unmatched junction nucleotides: 14. Germline-derived CDR1 and CDR2 are SGHRS and YFSETQ.

The chain uses TRBV4-3 and TRBJ1-3, with D perhaps matching TRBD1 (5 bases). This CDR3 has 15 residues. With 1 base removed from V and 2 bases from J, the gap between germline ends came to 9 bases. CDR1 LGHNA and CDR2 YSLEER come from the germline V gene. The CDR3 bases are TGCGCCAGCAGCCAAGTCGGGACTGCTGGAAACACCATATATTTT. Its translation is CASSQVGTAGNTIYF.

This chain uses TRBV18 with TRBJ2-1, with TRBD2 matching 10 bases. CDR3 size: 15 residues. Per the germline V gene, CDR1 is KGHSH and CDR2 is LQKENI. After removal of 2 bases from V and 10 bases from J, the junction contained 8 bases not matched to a gene. CDR3 sequence (DNA): TGTGCCAGCTCACCAGAACTAGCGGGGCCCGGCGAGCAGTTCTTC. This sequence encodes CASSPELAGPGEQFF.

The chain combines TRBV28 with TRBJ1-1; the D gene is possibly TRBD1 (5 bases). V was trimmed by 5 bases and J by 1 base, leaving 11 bases between them. The CDR3 extends over 14 amino acids. Germline V gene sequence: CDR1 MDHEN, CDR2 SYDVKM. The DNA for the CDR3 is TGTGCCAGCAGTCTCCAGGGTGGGAACACTGAAGCTTTCTTT. Its protein is CASSLQGGNTEAFF.

The CDR3 sequence: CASSLLGAGALQETQYF. CDR3 sequence (DNA): TGTGCCAGCAGCTTGCTGGGGGCGGGGGCCTTACAAGAGACCCAGTACTTC. V and J are TRBV5-4 and TRBJ2-5; D perhaps matches TRBD2 (7 bases). V lost 1 base to trimming and J lost 2 bases, with 18 bases between them. The germline V gene encodes CDR1 SGHNT and CDR2 YYREEE (reference sequence). The CDR3 contains 17 residues. The full variable domain, with the rest looked up from reference TRBV5-4 and TRBJ2-5, is ETGVTQSPTHLIKTRGQQVTLRCSSQSGHNTVSWYQQALGQGPQFIFQYYREEENGRGNFPPRFSGLQFPNYSSELNVNALELDDSALYLCASSLLGAGALQETQYFGPGTRLLVL.

Note on this clone: The same CDR3 is also encoded by other DNA sequences in this sample. The J gene is TRBJ1-1, the V gene TRBV28, with D tentatively TRBD1 (6 bases). Germline V CDR1 and CDR2: MDHEN, SYDVKM. Trimming took off 3 bases at V and 5 bases at J, with 7 bases between the two ends. The CDR3 spans 12 residues. CDR3 in DNA: TGTGCCAGCAGTTTTAGGGGGACTGAAGCTTTCTTT. Residues: CASSFRGTEAFF.

The J gene is TRBJ2-1, the V gene TRBV7-9; 7 nucleotides match TRBD1. The germline V gene has CDR1 SEHNR and CDR2 FQNEAQ (reference sequence). J gave up 8 bases and V 3 bases, and 10 bases lay outside the gene matches. The CDR3 has 15 amino acids. The CDR3 bases are TGTGCCAGCAGCTTCCTAATCGAGGGGGCCTATGAGCAGTTCTTC. It is translated as CASSFLIEGAYEQFF.

This rearrangement joins TRBV28 to TRBJ2-7; 10 bases are shared with TRBD1. Per germline, CDR1 MDHEN and CDR2 SYDVKM. The CDR3 length is 14 residues. The trim removed 3 bases at V and 7 bases at J, leaving 6 bases unmatched. DNA for the CDR3: TGTGCCAGCAGTTTGTACCGGACAGGGGGGGAGCAGTACTTC. It translates to CASSLYRTGGEQYF.

For this clone: The same CDR3 arises from other DNA sequences in this sample as well. The chain is built from TRBV5-1 and TRBJ1-5; no definite D call. This CDR3 has 14 amino acids. Germline V lookup: CDR1 SGHRS, CDR2 YFSETQ. Trimming removed 1 base at V and 3 bases at J, with 8 bases between. The CDR3: CASSLPGDNQPQHF. Written as DNA, the CDR3 is TGCGCCAGCAGCTTGCCCGGGGACAATCAGCCCCAGCATTTT. Supplemented by reference TRBV5-1 and TRBJ1-5, the full variable domain reads KAGVTQTPRYLIKTRGQQVTLSCSPISGHRSVSWYQQTPGQGLQFLFEYFSETQRNKGNFPGRFSGRQFSNSRSEMNVSTLELGDSALYLCASSLPGDNQPQHFGDGTRLSIL.

This clone was seen only a few times. The rearrangement links TRBV5-1 to TRBJ1-1; TRBD1 matches at 9 bases. There are 14 residues in the CDR3. The germline gives CDR1 SGHRS, CDR2 YFSETQ. V was clipped by 3 bases and J by 2 bases; unmatched bases: 2. DNA of the CDR3: TGCGCCAGCAGCTCCACAGGGGGCAACACTGAAGCTTTCTTT. Its translation is CASSSTGGNTEAFF.

This clone occurred once. J is TRBJ1-2 and V is TRBV18; D not resolved. V lost 3 bases and J 8 bases, leaving 10 bases between the germline ends. Germline values: CDR1 KGHSH, CDR2 LQKENI. CDR3 length: 12 residues. CDR3 nucleotides: TGTGCCAGCTCACCCGACACGTCCGGCTACACCTTC. Amino acids: CASSPDTSGYTF.

CDR3 sequence: CAWSGGGYNEQFF. CDR3 DNA: TGTGCCTGGAGTGGGGGGGGGTACAATGAGCAGTTCTTC. This sequence joins TRBV30 and TRBJ2-1; 7 bases match TRBD2. The CDR3 has 13 amino acids. Germline CDR1 reads GTSNPN; CDR2 reads SVGIG (reference sequence). Trimming cost V 1 base and J 4 bases; bases outside gene matches: 1.

The chain joins TRBV25-1 to TRBJ2-7; unclear D gene. Trimming cost V 5 bases and J 5 bases, with 16 bases left between them. This CDR3 comprises 14 residues. CDR1 and CDR2 (germline): MGHDK, SYGVNS. The CDR3 nucleotides read TGTGCCAGCAGTTTGGGTAGCTACCCCGACGAGCAGTACTTC. Translating gives CASSLGSYPDEQYF.

The chain employs TRBV7-8 and TRBJ1-1, with D perhaps TRBD1 (5 bases). Trimming removed 9 bases at V and 1 base at J, with 21 bases between. In germline, CDR1 is SGHVS, CDR2 FQNEAQ. CDR3 length: 16 residues. CDR3 sequence reads: CASRERKGLPNTEAFF. CDR3 DNA sequence: TGTGCCAGTCGTGAAAGAAAGGGACTCCCGAACACTGAAGCTTTCTTT.

The gene calls are TRBV5-6 and TRBJ2-2; 13 positions match TRBD2. Germline trimming cut 2 bases from V and 3 bases from J; bases unmatched to any gene: 1. Germline CDR1 reads SGHDT; CDR2 reads YYEEEE. The CDR3 consists of 16 residues. Here the CDR3 DNA reads TGTGCCAGCAGCTTAGGACTAGCGGGAGACACCGGGGAGCTGTTTTTT. Its translation is CASSLGLAGDTGELFF.

The rearrangement joins TRBV6-5 to TRBJ2-5; maybe TRBD2 (5 bases). Germline CDR1 is MNHEY and CDR2 is SVGAGI. This CDR3 comprises 16 residues. V was trimmed by 2 bases and J by 1 base, leaving 14 bases between them. CDR3 loop: CASSYKASWVQETQYF. The CDR3 nucleotides read TGTGCCAGCAGTTACAAGGCTAGCTGGGTCCAAGAGACCCAGTACTTC.

This chain links TRBV6-6 with TRBJ1-2, with TRBD1 matching 11 bases. CDR3 size: 15 residues. V dropped 2 bases and J dropped 6; count of bases not matched to a gene: 5. Germline V gene lookup returns CDR1 MNHNY and CDR2 SVGAGI (reference sequence). DNA of the CDR3: TGTGCCAGCAGTTACATAGGACAGGGGGCGCATGGCTACACCTTC. It specifies CASSYIGQGAHGYTF.

The chain joins TRBV6-1 to TRBJ1-5, with 7 bases fitting TRBD1. The CDR3 has 16 residues. The V gene's germline CDR1 is MNHNS and CDR2 SASEGT. The J segment lost 1 base and the V segment lost 0 bases, leaving 3 bases of the junction unmatched. CDR3 protein: CASSEASGGSNQPQHF. CDR3 bases: TGTGCCAGCAGTGAAGCGTCAGGGGGAAGCAATCAGCCCCAGCATTTT.

This chain uses TRBV28 with TRBJ1-1; TRBD1 matches at 7 bases. The V and J ends lost 3 bases and 11 bases, in that order; junction bases with no gene match: 9. The germline gives CDR1 MDHEN, CDR2 SYDVKM. The CDR3 is made up of 13 amino acids. CDR3 in DNA: TGTGCCAGCAGTTTCCCGCAACAGGGGACCGCTTTCTTT. Amino acid sequence: CASSFPQQGTAFF.

This clone was picked up a small number of times. The CDR3 loop reads CSVVTGYGYTF. In DNA, the CDR3 is TGCAGCGTTGTGACAGGTTATGGCTACACCTTC. The chain links TRBV29-1 to TRBJ1-2; D possibly corresponds to TRBD1 (6 bases). Looked up from germline, CDR1 is SQVTM and CDR2 is ANQGSEA. The V gene lost 4 bases and the J gene lost 5 bases, with 8 bases spanning the gap. The CDR3 length is 11 residues.

The chain is built from TRBV19 and TRBJ2-1, with a possible D match to TRBD2 (6 bases). The germline gives CDR1 LNHDA, CDR2 SQIVND (reference sequence). The CDR3 runs 13 residues. Trimming shortened V by 4 bases and J by 5 bases, and 9 bases separated the two germline ends. The CDR3 DNA sequence: TGTGCCAGTAGTACACGGGGGAACAATGAGCAGTTCTTC. The encoded protein is CASSTRGNNEQFF.

The V and J genes are TRBV27 and TRBJ1-2, with D uncertain. The CDR3 runs to 14 residues. Germline CDR1 reads MNHEY; CDR2 reads SMNVEV (reference sequence). Trimming removed 7 bases at V and 5 bases at J, with 17 bases between. The CDR3 nucleotides read TGTGCCAGCAAGTTGGGAGGGCTAAATTATGGCTACACCTTC. The encoded protein is CASKLGGLNYGYTF.